These 15 T cell receptor beta chains share one sample of origin, sequenced in a study of blood T cells in healthy people across ages. The authors ran a second PCR of about 6 to 11 cycles using a sample-barcoded 5' primer and a J-beta primer mix. TCRdb recomputed calls from the 5' RACE reads with MiXCR, one row per CDR3 protein. The sample includes some 1,800,000 distinct CDR3 sequences, about 39% of them seen just once. Sequencing was done on a sample of blood. The receptors come from a human donor in good health.

This rearrangement joins TRBV27 to TRBJ2-4, with 7 positions matching TRBD2. V was pared by 6 bases and J by 0 bases, with 8 bases of the junction left unmatched. This CDR3 spans 16 amino acids. Germline loops: CDR1 MNHEY, CDR2 SMNVEV (reference sequence). In DNA form, the CDR3 reads TGTGCCAGCAGGCTCTGGGCTAGCGGAGCCAAAAACATTCAGTACTTC. Protein product: CASRLWASGAKNIQYF.

This clonotype has at least ten counts. The chain has TRBV2 and TRBJ2-1; D is unresolved. The CDR3 loop spans 13 amino acids. Germline lookup yields CDR1 SNHLY and CDR2 FYNNEI. V was clipped by 8 bases and J by 0 bases, with 8 bases between them. CDR3 in amino acids: CASGMSSYNEQFF. The CDR3 DNA is TGTGCCAGCGGAATGAGCTCCTACAATGAGCAGTTCTTC.

This clonotype appeared a few times. The chain joins TRBV28 to TRBJ1-2; 8 bases are a match to TRBD1. The CDR3 spans 19 residues. CDR1 MDHEN and CDR2 SYDVKM come from the germline V gene. V was clipped by 7 bases and J by 6 bases; unmatched bases: 25. CDR3 sequence reads: CASTPWTLTRSGTGDGYTF. The CDR3 coding sequence is TGTGCCAGCACCCCCTGGACGTTGACGCGTTCCGGGACAGGTGATGGCTACACCTTC.

The table lists this clonotype with a few counts. V and J are TRBV29-1 and TRBJ1-1, with D unresolved. The CDR3 has 12 residues. Germline CDR1 and CDR2: SQVTM and ANQGSEA. V gave up 3 bases and J gave up 3 bases, with 8 bases separating them. The CDR3 here is CSVDAGYTEAFF. The CDR3 DNA reads TGCAGCGTTGATGCCGGCTACACTGAAGCTTTCTTT.

This clonotype was found a few times. The chain has TRBV12-3 or TRBV12-4 and TRBJ2-5, with 9 positions matching TRBD2. V was pared by 2 bases and J by 5 bases, with 9 bases of the junction left unmatched. The CDR3 consists of 16 residues. The CDR3 sequence: CASSLLAGTAKETQYF. In DNA, the CDR3 is TGTGCCAGCAGTTTACTAGCGGGGACTGCAAAGGAGACCCAGTACTTC.

The CDR3 sequence is CASSQEAGAGNEQFF. CDR3 DNA sequence: TGCGCCAGCAGCCAAGAGGCAGGGGCGGGGAATGAGCAGTTCTTC. The genes are TRBV4-1 and TRBJ2-1; TRBD1 or TRBD2 may be the D gene (6 bases each). The germline V gene has CDR1 MGHRA and CDR2 YSYEKL. Trimming left V 0 bases short and J 7 bases short, with 13 bases between. The CDR3 is 15 residues long.

There are a few counts of this clonotype. V gene TRBV7-2 combines with J gene TRBJ1-2; the D gene is possibly TRBD1 (5 bases). This CDR3 contains 16 residues. CDR1 is SGHTA, CDR2 FQGNSA, per germline. V was trimmed by 5 bases and J by 0 bases, leaving 16 bases between them. The CDR3 region is CASSLEGTTANYGYTF. The CDR3 DNA reads as TGTGCCAGCAGCCTCGAGGGGACGACAGCTAACTATGGCTACACCTTC.

The sample holds a few counts of this clonotype. The rearrangement links TRBV13 to TRBJ2-1; the match to TRBD2 covers 7 bases. The CDR3 extends over 13 amino acids. The germline V gene has CDR1 PRHDT and CDR2 FYEKMQ (reference sequence). The trim removed 4 bases at V and 9 bases at J, leaving 6 bases unmatched. In nucleotides, the CDR3 is TGTGCCAGCAGCTACGCTAGCGGCGGTGAGCAGTTCTTC. This encodes CASSYASGGEQFF.

The J gene is TRBJ1-2, the V gene TRBV12-3 or TRBV12-4; TRBD1 is a possible D gene (5 bases). Trimming took 3 bases from V and 8 from J, leaving 13 bases between them. CDR3 length: 13 residues. The CDR3: CASSFPQGRGYTF. The DNA for the CDR3 is TGTGCCAGCAGTTTTCCGCAGGGCAGGGGCTACACCTTC.

The chain couples TRBV5-1 to TRBJ1-2, with TRBD1 identical over 7 bases. J was trimmed by 3 bases and V by 4 bases; bases with no gene match: 12. Germline V CDR1 and CDR2: SGHRS, YFSETQ. CDR3 size: 16 residues. For the CDR3, the DNA is TGCGCCAGCAGCCCGATAACAGGGGCCCTGGACTATGGCTACACCTTC. Translation: CASSPITGALDYGYTF. The full variable domain, completed using reference TRBV5-1 and TRBJ1-2, is KAGVTQTPRYLIKTRGQQVTLSCSPISGHRSVSWYQQTPGQGLQFLFEYFSETQRNKGNFPGRFSGRQFSNSRSEMNVSTLELGDSALYLCASSPITGALDYGYTFGSGTRLTVV.

The sample holds a few counts of this clonotype. The V and J genes are TRBV5-1 and TRBJ1-6; TRBD1 is a possible D gene (5 bases). In germline, CDR1 is SGHRS, CDR2 YFSETQ. This CDR3 is 14 amino acids long. V lost 0 bases and J lost 6, with 7 bases in between. CDR3: CASSLGGTNSPLHF. The CDR3 DNA follows: TGCGCCAGCAGCTTGGGAGGGACTAATTCACCCCTCCACTTT.

The sample holds a few counts of this clonotype. The V and J genes are TRBV11-2 and TRBJ2-1; the D gene could be TRBD1 or TRBD2 (6 bases each). V lost 4 bases to trimming and J lost 2 bases, with 9 bases between them. The CDR3 is 14 residues long. Germline CDR1 SGHAT, CDR2 FQNNGV. The chain's CDR3 is CASSWRDTYNEQFF. As DNA, the CDR3 is TGTGCCAGCAGCTGGCGGGACACCTACAATGAGCAGTTCTTC.

The chain links TRBV25-1 to TRBJ1-5; D is perhaps TRBD1 (5 bases). V lost 1 base to trimming and J lost 5 bases, with 12 bases between them. The CDR3 extends over 15 amino acids. The germline CDR1 and CDR2 sequences are MGHDK and SYGVNS. In nucleotides, the CDR3 is TGTGCCAGCAGTGAATTTGAAGGGGTGGATCAGCCCCAGCATTTT. Its translation is CASSEFEGVDQPQHF.

This clonotype has only a few counts. The chain is built from TRBV10-3 and TRBJ2-4; TRBD2 agrees at 12 bases. The CDR3 totals 19 residues. V gave up 0 bases and J gave up 1 base; unmatched junction bases: 7. The germline gives CDR1 ENHRY, CDR2 SYGVKD. The CDR3 DNA sequence: TGTGCCATCAGTGAGTCGGCTAGCGGGGGGGCCCGGGCCAAAAACATTCAGTACTTC. Translation gives CAISESASGGARAKNIQYF.

The rearrangement joins TRBV6-1 to TRBJ2-3; 8 nucleotides align to TRBD2. Trimming removed 7 bases from V and 8 bases from J; junction bases left unmatched: 20. This CDR3 contains 17 residues. Germline CDR1 reads MNHNS; CDR2 reads SASEGT. The CDR3 reads CASKDRGGPPPTSTQYF. In nucleotides, the CDR3 is TGTGCCAGCAAGGATCGGGGGGGGCCTCCTCCCACCAGTACGCAGTATTTT.